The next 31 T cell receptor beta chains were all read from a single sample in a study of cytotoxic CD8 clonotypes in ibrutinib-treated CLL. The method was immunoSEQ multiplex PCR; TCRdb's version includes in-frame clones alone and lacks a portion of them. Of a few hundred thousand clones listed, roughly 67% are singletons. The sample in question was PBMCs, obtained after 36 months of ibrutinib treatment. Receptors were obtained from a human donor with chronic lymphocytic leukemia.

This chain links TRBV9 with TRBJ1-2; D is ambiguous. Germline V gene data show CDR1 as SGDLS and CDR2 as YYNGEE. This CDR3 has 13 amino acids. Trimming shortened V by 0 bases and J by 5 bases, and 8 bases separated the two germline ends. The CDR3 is CASSVAADYGYTF. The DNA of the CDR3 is TGTGCCAGCAGCGTAGCGGCGGATTATGGCTACACCTTC.

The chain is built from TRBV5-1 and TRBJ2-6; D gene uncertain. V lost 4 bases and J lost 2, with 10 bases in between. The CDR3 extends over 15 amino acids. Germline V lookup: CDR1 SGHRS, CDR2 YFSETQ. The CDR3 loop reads CASSPPKAGANVLTF. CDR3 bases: TGCGCCAGCAGCCCACCTAAGGCTGGGGCCAACGTCCTGACTTTC.

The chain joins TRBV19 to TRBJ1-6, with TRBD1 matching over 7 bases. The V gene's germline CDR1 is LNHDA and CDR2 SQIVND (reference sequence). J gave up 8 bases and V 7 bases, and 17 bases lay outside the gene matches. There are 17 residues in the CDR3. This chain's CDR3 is CASNQSHRGRGHSPLHF. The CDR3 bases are TGTGCCAGTAACCAATCCCACAGGGGTAGGGGTCATTCACCCCTCCACTTT.

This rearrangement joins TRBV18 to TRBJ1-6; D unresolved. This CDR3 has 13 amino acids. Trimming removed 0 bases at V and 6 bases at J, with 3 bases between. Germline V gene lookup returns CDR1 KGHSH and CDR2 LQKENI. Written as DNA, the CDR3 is TGTGCCAGCTCACCACCGGTTAATTCACCCCTCCACTTT. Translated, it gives CASSPPVNSPLHF.

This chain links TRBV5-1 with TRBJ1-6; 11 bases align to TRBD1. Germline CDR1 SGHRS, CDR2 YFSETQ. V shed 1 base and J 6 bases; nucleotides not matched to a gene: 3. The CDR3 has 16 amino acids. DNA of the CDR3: TGCGCCAGCAGCTTGAGGACAGGGGGCACTAATTCACCCCTCCACTTT. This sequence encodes CASSLRTGGTNSPLHF.

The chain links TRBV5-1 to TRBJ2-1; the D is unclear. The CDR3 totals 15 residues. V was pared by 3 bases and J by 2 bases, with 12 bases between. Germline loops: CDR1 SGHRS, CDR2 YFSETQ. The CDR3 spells CASSSLHGAYNEQFF. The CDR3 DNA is TGCGCCAGCAGCTCCCTCCACGGAGCCTACAATGAGCAGTTCTTC.

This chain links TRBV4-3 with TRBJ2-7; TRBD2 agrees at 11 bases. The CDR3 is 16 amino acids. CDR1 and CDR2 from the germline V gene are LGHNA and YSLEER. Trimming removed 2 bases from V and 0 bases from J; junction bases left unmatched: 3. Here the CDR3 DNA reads TGCGCCAGCAGCCAAATCGGACTAGCGGGCTCCTACGAGCAGTACTTC. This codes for CASSQIGLAGSYEQYF.

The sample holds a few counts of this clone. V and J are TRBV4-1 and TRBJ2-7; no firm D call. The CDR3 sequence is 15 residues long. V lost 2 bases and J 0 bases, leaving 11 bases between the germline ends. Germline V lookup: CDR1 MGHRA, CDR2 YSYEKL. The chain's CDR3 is CASSQPLGPSYEQYF. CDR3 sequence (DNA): TGCGCCAGCAGCCAACCCCTGGGCCCCTCCTACGAGCAGTACTTC.

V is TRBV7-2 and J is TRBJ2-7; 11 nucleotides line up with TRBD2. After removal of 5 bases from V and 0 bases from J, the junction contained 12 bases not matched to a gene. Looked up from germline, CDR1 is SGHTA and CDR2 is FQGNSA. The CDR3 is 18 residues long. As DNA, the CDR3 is TGTGCCAGCAGCCCCGGCCGGGGACTAGCGGTAGGCTCCTACGAGCAGTACTTC. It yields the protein CASSPGRGLAVGSYEQYF.

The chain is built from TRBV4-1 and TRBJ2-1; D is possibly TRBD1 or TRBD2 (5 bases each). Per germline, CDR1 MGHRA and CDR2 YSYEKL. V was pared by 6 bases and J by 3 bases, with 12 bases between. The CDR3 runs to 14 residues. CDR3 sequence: CASSSTRGYNEQFF. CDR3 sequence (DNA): TGCGCCAGCAGTTCTACTAGGGGCTACAATGAGCAGTTCTTC.

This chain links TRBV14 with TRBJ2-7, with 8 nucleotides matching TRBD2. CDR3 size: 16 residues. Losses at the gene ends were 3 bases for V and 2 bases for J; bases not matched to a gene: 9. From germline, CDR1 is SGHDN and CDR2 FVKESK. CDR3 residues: CASSHGSSGLPYEQYF. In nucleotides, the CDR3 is TGTGCCAGCAGCCATGGGTCTAGCGGGCTGCCCTACGAGCAGTACTTC.

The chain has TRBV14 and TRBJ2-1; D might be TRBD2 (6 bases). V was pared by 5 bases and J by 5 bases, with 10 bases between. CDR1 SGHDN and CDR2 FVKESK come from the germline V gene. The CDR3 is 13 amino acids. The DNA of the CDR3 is TGTGCCAGCAGCTCTGGACTACACAATGAGCAGTTCTTC. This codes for CASSSGLHNEQFF.

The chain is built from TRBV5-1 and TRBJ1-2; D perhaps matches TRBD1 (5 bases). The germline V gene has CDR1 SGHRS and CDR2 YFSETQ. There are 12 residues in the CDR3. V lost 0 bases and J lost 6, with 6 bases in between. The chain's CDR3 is CASSLVGDGYTF. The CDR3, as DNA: TGCGCCAGCAGCTTGGTGGGGGATGGCTACACCTTC.

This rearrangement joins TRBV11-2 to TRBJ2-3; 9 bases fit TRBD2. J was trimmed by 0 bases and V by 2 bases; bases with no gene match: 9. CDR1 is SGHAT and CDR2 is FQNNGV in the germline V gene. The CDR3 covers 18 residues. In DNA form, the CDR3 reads TGTGCCAGCAGCTTAAGTGGGACTAGCACCACTAGCACAGATACGCAGTATTTT. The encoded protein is CASSLSGTSTTSTDTQYF.

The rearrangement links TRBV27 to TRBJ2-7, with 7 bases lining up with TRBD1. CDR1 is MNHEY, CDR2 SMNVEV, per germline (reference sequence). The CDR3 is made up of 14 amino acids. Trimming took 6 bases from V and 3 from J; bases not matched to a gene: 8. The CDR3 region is CASSKTTGDYEQYF. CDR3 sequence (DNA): TGTGCCAGCAGCAAAACTACAGGGGACTACGAGCAGTACTTC.

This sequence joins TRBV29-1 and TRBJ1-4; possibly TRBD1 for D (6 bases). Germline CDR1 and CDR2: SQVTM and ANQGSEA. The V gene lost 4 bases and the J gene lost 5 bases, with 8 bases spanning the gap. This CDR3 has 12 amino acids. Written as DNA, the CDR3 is TGCAGCGTTGCGGACAGCAATGAAAAACTGTTTTTT. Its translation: CSVADSNEKLFF.

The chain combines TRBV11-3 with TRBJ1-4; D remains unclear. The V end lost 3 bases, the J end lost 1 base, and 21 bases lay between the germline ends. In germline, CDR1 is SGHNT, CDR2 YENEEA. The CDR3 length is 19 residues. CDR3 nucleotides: TGTGCCAGCAGCTTTTGTTTCCAGCCACCAAACATAACTAATGAAAAACTGTTTTTT. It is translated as CASSFCFQPPNITNEKLFF.

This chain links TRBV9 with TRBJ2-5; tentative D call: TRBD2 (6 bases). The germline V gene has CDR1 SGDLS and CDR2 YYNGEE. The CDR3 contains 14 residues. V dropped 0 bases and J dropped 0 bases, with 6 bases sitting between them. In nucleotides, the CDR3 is TGTGCCAGCAGCGTAGGCGGGGACCAAGAGACCCAGTACTTC. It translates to CASSVGGDQETQYF.

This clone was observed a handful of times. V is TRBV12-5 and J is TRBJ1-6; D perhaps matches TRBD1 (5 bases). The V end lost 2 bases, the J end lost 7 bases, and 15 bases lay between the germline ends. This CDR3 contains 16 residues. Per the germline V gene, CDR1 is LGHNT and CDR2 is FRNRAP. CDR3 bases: TGTGCTAGTGGTTTGTGGGCAGGGTTCGGGAATTCACCCCTCCACTTT. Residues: CASGLWAGFGNSPLHF. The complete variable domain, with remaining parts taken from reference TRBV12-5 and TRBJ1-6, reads DARVTQTPRHKVTEMGQEVTMRCQPILGHNTVFWYRQTMMQGLELLAYFRNRAPLDDSGMPKDRFSAEMPDATLATLKIQPSEPRDSAVYFCASGLWAGFGNSPLHFGNGTRLTVT.

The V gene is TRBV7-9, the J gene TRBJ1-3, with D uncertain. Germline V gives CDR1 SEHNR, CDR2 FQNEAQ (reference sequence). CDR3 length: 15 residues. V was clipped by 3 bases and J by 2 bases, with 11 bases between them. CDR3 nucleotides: TGTGCCAGCAGCTTTTCGAACTCCGCTGGAAACACCATATATTTT. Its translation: CASSFSNSAGNTIYF.

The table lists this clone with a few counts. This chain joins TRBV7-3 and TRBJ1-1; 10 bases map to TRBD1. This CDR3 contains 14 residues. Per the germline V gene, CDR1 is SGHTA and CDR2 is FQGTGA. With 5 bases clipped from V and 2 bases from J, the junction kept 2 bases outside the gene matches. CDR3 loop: CASSTTGGNTEAFF. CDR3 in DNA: TGTGCCAGCAGCACGACAGGGGGCAACACTGAAGCTTTCTTT.

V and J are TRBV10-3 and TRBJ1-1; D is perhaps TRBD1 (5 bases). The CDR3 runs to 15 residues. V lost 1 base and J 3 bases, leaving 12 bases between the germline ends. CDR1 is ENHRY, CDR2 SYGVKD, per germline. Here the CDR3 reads CAISELRGADTEAFF. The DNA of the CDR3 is TGTGCCATCAGTGAGTTACGAGGGGCTGACACTGAAGCTTTCTTT.

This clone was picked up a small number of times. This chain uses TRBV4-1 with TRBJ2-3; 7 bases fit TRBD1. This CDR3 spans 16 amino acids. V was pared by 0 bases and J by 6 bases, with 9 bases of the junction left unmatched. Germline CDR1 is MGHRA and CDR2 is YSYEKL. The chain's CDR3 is CASSQDRGRMVDTQYF. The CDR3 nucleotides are TGCGCCAGCAGCCAAGATAGGGGGCGCATGGTCGATACGCAGTATTTT.

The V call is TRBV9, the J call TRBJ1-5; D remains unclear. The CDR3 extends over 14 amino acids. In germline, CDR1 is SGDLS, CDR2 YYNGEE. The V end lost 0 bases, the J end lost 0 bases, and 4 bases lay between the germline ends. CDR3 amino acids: CASSVGNSNQPQHF. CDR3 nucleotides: TGTGCCAGCAGCGTAGGGAATAGCAATCAGCCCCAGCATTTT.

In DNA form, the CDR3 reads TGTGCCAGTAAAGCACAGGGGGCGGTCGGGAACACTGAAGCTTTCTTT. Translation: CASKAQGAVGNTEAFF. The chain links TRBV19 to TRBJ1-1; 9 bases match TRBD1. There are 16 residues in the CDR3. The ends lost 7 bases at V and 1 base at J; junction bases unmatched: 10. CDR1 is LNHDA and CDR2 is SQIVND in the germline V gene (reference sequence).

The CDR3 sequence: CASSVGQGAGEQYF. The DNA of the CDR3 is TGTGCCAGCAGCGTAGGGCAGGGGGCAGGCGAGCAGTACTTC. This sequence joins TRBV9 and TRBJ2-7; TRBD1 matches 8 bases. Germline V gene lookup returns CDR1 SGDLS and CDR2 YYNGEE. The CDR3 sequence is 14 residues long. V shed 0 bases, J shed 6 bases, and the junction held 5 bases outside the gene matches.

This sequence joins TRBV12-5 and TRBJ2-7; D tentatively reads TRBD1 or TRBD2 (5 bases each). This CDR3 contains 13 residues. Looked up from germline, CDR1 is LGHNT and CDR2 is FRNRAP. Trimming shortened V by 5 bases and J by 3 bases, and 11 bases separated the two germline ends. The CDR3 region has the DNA TGTGCTAGTGGTCCTGGGACCTACTACGAGCAGTACTTC. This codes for CASGPGTYYEQYF.

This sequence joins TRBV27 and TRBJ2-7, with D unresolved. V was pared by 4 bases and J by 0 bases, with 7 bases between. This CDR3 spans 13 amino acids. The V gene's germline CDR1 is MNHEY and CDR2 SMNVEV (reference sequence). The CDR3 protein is CASSSWHSYEQYF. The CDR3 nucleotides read TGTGCCAGCAGTTCATGGCACTCCTACGAGCAGTACTTC.

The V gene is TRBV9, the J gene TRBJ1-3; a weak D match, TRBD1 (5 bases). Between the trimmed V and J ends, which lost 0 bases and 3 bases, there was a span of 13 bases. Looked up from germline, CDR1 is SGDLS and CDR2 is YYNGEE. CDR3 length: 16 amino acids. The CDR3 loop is CASSVDRSVLGNTIYF. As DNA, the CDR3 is TGTGCCAGCAGCGTAGACAGGTCGGTACTTGGAAACACCATATATTTT.

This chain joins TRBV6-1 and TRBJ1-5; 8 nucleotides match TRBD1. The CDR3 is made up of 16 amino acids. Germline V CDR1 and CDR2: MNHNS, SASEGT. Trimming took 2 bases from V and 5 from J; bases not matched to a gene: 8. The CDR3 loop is CASSEPQGVTYQPQHF. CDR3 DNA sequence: TGTGCCAGCAGTGAACCACAGGGGGTAACTTATCAGCCCCAGCATTTT.

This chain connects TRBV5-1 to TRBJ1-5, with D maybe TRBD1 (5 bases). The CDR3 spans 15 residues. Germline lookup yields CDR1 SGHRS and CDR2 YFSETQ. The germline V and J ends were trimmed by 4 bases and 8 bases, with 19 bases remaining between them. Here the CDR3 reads CASSPGLVSGEPQHF. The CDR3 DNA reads TGCGCCAGCAGCCCGGGGCTGGTCTCCGGTGAGCCCCAGCATTTT.